Listed below are T cell receptor beta chains from one sample, sequenced in a study of shared clonotypes between healthy human individuals. Produced via immunoSEQ multiplex PCR; TCRdb's table is partial and in-frame only. Among about half a million clones listed, more than 65% were seen once. The material sequenced was PBMCs. The receptors originated from a woman between 40 and 50 years old in good health. Some clones in this sample may be carry-over from other donors' samples. Each CDR3 is given with its conserved first and last residue. The D gene is left open where the match is weak. Some rows mark clone size as missing; the rest say once, few, many or name a class of expanded clone.

clone size: .
V gene: TRBV28
D gene: TRBD1
J gene: TRBJ1-1
CDR3 DNA: TGTGCCAGCAGTTTTGGTGCCGGGACAGCGAACACTGAAGCTTTCTTT
CDR3 protein: CASSFGAGTANTEAFF

clone size: .
V gene: TRBV11-1
D gene: TRBD1
J gene: TRBJ2-7
CDR3 DNA: TGTGCCAGCAGCTTACCAACAGGGGGACTGGGTGAGCAGTACTTC
CDR3 protein: CASSLPTGGLGEQYF

clone size: many
V gene: TRBV30
D gene: .
J gene: TRBJ2-2
CDR3 DNA: TGTGCCTGGGAGCGGCCACGGACCGGGGAGCTGTTTTTT
CDR3 protein: CAWERPRTGELFF

clone size: .
V gene: TRBV4-1
D gene: .
J gene: TRBJ1-5
CDR3 DNA: TGCGCCAGCAGCCAAGGAACGGCAGATAGCAATCAGCCCCAGCATTTT
CDR3 protein: CASSQGTADSNQPQHF

clone size: .
V gene: TRBV2
D gene: .
J gene: TRBJ2-7
CDR3 DNA: TGTGCCAGCAAGGCACAGCAAAACTCCTACGAGCAGTACTTC
CDR3 protein: CASKAQQNSYEQYF

clone size: few
V gene: TRBV15
D gene: TRBD2
J gene: TRBJ2-1
CDR3 DNA: TGTGCCACCAGCAGAGCGTGGCGGGAGGGTGAGCAGTTCTTC
CDR3 protein: CATSRAWREGEQFF

clone size: .
V gene: TRBV7-8
D gene: TRBD1
J gene: TRBJ1-1
CDR3 DNA: TGTGCCAGCAGCCGTAGGGACAGCGCGAACACTGAAGCTTTCTTT
CDR3 protein: CASSRRDSANTEAFF

clone size: .
V gene: TRBV4-3
D gene: TRBD1
J gene: TRBJ1-2
CDR3 DNA: TGCGCCAGCAGCCAAACAGGGGCCCCGGCGGGCTATGGCTACACCTTC
CDR3 protein: CASSQTGAPAGYGYTF

clone size: .
V gene: TRBV7-2
D gene: .
J gene: TRBJ2-2
CDR3 DNA: TGTGCCAGCAGCCCCCGGTTCGTTGGGAACACCGGGGAGCTGTTTTTT
CDR3 protein: CASSPRFVGNTGELFF

clone size: .
V gene: TRBV30
D gene: .
J gene: TRBJ1-2
CDR3 DNA: TGTGCCTGGAGGCTAGGGGTTGGCGGCTACACCTTC
CDR3 protein: CAWRLGVGGYTF

clone size: .
V gene: TRBV19
D gene: .
J gene: TRBJ2-1
CDR3 DNA: TGTGCCAGTAGTATGGGAACGGGAGTGCGTTATGAGCAGTTCTTC
CDR3 protein: CASSMGTGVRYEQFF

clone size: .
V gene: TRBV12-5
D gene: .
J gene: TRBJ2-1
CDR3 DNA: TGTGCTAGTGGTTTGGTCGCGCAAGGACGAGCCTACAATGAGCAGTTCTTC
CDR3 protein: CASGLVAQGRAYNEQFF

clone size: .
V gene: TRBV4-3
D gene: .
J gene: TRBJ2-1
CDR3 DNA: TGCGCCAGCAGCCAAGATCGGGTGACTAGGGTCAATGAGCAGTTCTTC
CDR3 protein: CASSQDRVTRVNEQFF

clone size: once
V gene: TRBV4-1
D gene: TRBD2
J gene: TRBJ2-1
CDR3 DNA: TGCGCCAGCAGCGCGTTGCTTCTAGCGGGAGGTTGGAATGAGCAGTTCTTC
CDR3 protein: CASSALLLAGGWNEQFF

clone size: .
V gene: TRBV5-1
D gene: .
J gene: TRBJ2-3
CDR3 DNA: TGCGCCAGCAGCTTTGGGAGCGGCACAGATACGCAGTATTTT
CDR3 protein: CASSFGSGTDTQYF

clone size: .
V gene: TRBV4-3
D gene: TRBD2
J gene: TRBJ2-1
CDR3 DNA: TGCGCCAGCAGCCAAGTAGGACTAGCGGCCTACAATGAGCAGTTCTTC
CDR3 protein: CASSQVGLAAYNEQFF

clone size: .
V gene: TRBV28
D gene: TRBD1
J gene: TRBJ1-2
CDR3 DNA: TGTGCCAGCAGTTTGGGGGGACAGAACTATGGCTACACCTTC
CDR3 protein: CASSLGGQNYGYTF

clone size: .
V gene: TRBV28
D gene: .
J gene: TRBJ1-1
CDR3 DNA: TGTGCCAGCAGTACCGCCAGCAGGGTGGCTGAAGCTTTCTTT
CDR3 protein: CASSTASRVAEAFF

clone size: .
V gene: TRBV29-1
D gene: .
J gene: TRBJ1-1
CDR3 DNA: TGCAGCGTTGGTAGCACTGAAGCTTTCTTT
CDR3 protein: CSVGSTEAFF

clone size: .
V gene: TRBV18
D gene: .
J gene: TRBJ1-2
CDR3 DNA: TGTGCCAGCTCACCACCCGGCGCGGAGTTATATGGCTACACCTTC
CDR3 protein: CASSPPGAELYGYTF

clone size: .
V gene: TRBV29-1
D gene: .
J gene: TRBJ2-7
CDR3 DNA: TGCAGCGTGATGCAAGGACCCGAAGGAAACCTGCAGTACTTC
CDR3 protein: CSVMQGPEGNLQYF

clone size: .
V gene: TRBV7-3
D gene: .
J gene: TRBJ1-1
CDR3 DNA: TGTGCCAGCAGCTTGGTTGGGAGGGACACTGAAGCTTTCTTT
CDR3 protein: CASSLVGRDTEAFF

clone size: .
V gene: TRBV6-5
D gene: .
J gene: TRBJ2-7
CDR3 DNA: TGTGCCAGCAGTCCGACAGGCTACGAGCAGTACTTC
CDR3 protein: CASSPTGYEQYF

clone size: .
V gene: TRBV7-9
D gene: .
J gene: TRBJ1-1
CDR3 DNA: TGTGCCAGCAGCTTAGGAGGGGAGGGAGAGGCTTTCTTT
CDR3 protein: CASSLGGEGEAFF

clone size: once
V gene: TRBV4-3
D gene: .
J gene: TRBJ2-1
CDR3 DNA: TGCGCCAGCAGCAGGCAGCCGTTGAGTGAGCAGTTCTTC
CDR3 protein: CASSRQPLSEQFF

clone size: .
V gene: TRBV19
D gene: .
J gene: TRBJ1-5
CDR3 DNA: TGTGCCAGTAGTATAGCTGGGAATCAGCCCCAGCATTTT
CDR3 protein: CASSIAGNQPQHF

clone size: .
V gene: TRBV28
D gene: .
J gene: TRBJ2-7
CDR3 DNA: TGTGCCAGCACCGCAGCCTACGAGCAGTACTTC
CDR3 protein: CASTAAYEQYF

clone size: .
V gene: TRBV28
D gene: .
J gene: TRBJ2-7
CDR3 DNA: TGTGCCAGCAGTTTAGGGACACTAGCCTACGAGCAGTACTTC
CDR3 protein: CASSLGTLAYEQYF

clone size: .
V gene: TRBV7-6
D gene: TRBD1
J gene: TRBJ2-1
CDR3 DNA: TGTGCCAGCAGCAGACAGGGTAGCAATGAGCAGTTCTTC
CDR3 protein: CASSRQGSNEQFF

clone size: .
V gene: TRBV5-1
D gene: TRBD1
J gene: TRBJ2-7
CDR3 DNA: TGCGCCAGCAGCCAGACAGGGTTCGCGAGCTCCTACGAGCAGTACTTC
CDR3 protein: CASSQTGFASSYEQYF

clone size: few
V gene: TRBV28
D gene: TRBD1
J gene: TRBJ1-4
CDR3 DNA: TGTGCCAGCAGTCCCGGGACAGCCTGGGCGAATGAAAAACTGTTTTTT
CDR3 protein: CASSPGTAWANEKLFF

clone size: .
V gene: TRBV7-6
D gene: TRBD2
J gene: TRBJ2-2
CDR3 DNA: TGTGCCAGCAGCTCCGGGACTAGCGGCACCGGGGAGCTGTTTTTT
CDR3 protein: CASSSGTSGTGELFF

clone size: .
V gene: TRBV10-1
D gene: TRBD2
J gene: TRBJ2-5
CDR3 DNA: TGCGCCAGCAGTGAACCGGGACTAGCGGGAGTGGAGACCCAGTACTTC
CDR3 protein: CASSEPGLAGVETQYF

clone size: few
V gene: TRBV7-3
D gene: TRBD2
J gene: TRBJ2-5
CDR3 DNA: TGTGCCAGCAGCTTAACCTCCGGGACTAGCGGGAGAGTTGAAGAGACCCAGTACTTC
CDR3 protein: CASSLTSGTSGRVEETQYF

clone size: .
V gene: TRBV4-2
D gene: .
J gene: TRBJ2-1
CDR3 DNA: TGTGCCAGCAGCCCCCAAGGGTACAATGAGCAGTTCTTC
CDR3 protein: CASSPQGYNEQFF